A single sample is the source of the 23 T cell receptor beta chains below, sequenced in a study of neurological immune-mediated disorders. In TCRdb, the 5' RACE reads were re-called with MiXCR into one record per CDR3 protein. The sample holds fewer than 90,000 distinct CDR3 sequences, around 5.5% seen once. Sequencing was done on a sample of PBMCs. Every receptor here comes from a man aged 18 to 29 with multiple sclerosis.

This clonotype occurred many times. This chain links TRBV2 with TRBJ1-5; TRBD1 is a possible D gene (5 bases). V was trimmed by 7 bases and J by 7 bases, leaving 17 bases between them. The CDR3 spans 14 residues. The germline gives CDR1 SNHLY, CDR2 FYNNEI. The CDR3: CASTGGGSGQPQHF. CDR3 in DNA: TGTGCCAGCACCGGGGGGGGGTCAGGACAGCCCCAGCATTTT.

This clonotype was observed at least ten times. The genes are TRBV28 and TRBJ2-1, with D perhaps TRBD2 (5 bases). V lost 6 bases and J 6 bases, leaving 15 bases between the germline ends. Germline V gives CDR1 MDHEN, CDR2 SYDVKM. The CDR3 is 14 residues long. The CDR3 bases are TGTGCCAGCAGGCGTCTAGCCCGGTCCAATGAGCAGTTCTTC. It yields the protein CASRRLARSNEQFF.

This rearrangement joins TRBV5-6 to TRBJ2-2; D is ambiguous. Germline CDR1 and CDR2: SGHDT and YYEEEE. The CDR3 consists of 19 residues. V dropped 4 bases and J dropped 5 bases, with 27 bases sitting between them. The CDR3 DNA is TGTGCCAGCAGCCCAACCCCCCTAAGCTGGCCGGTAAAAACCGGGGAGCTGTTTTTT. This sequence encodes CASSPTPLSWPVKTGELFF. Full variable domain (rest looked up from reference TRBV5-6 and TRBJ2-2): DAGVTQSPTHLIKTRGQQVTLRCSPKSGHDTVSWYQQALGQGPQFIFQYYEEEERQRGNFPDRFSGHQFPNYSSELNVNALLLGDSALYLCASSPTPLSWPVKTGELFFGEGSRLTVL.

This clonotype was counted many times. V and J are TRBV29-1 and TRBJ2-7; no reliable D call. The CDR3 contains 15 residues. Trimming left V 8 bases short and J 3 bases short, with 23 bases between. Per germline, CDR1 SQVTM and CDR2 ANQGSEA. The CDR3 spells CSPPPPTQFSYEQYF. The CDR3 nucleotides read TGCAGCCCTCCCCCCCCCACCCAATTCAGCTACGAGCAGTACTTC.

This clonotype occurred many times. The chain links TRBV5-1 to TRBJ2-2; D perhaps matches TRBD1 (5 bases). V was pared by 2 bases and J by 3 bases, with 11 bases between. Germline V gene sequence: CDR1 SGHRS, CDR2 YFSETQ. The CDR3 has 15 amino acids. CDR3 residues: CASSFRGSDTGELFF. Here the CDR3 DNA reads TGCGCCAGCAGCTTTAGGGGTTCAGACACCGGGGAGCTGTTTTTT.

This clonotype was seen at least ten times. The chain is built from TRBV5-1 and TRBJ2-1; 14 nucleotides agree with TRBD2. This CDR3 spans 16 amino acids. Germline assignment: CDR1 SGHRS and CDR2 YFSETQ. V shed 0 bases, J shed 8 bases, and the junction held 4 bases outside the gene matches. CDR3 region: CASSLGLAGGSDEQFF. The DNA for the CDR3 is TGCGCCAGCAGCTTGGGACTAGCGGGGGGGTCCGATGAGCAGTTCTTC.

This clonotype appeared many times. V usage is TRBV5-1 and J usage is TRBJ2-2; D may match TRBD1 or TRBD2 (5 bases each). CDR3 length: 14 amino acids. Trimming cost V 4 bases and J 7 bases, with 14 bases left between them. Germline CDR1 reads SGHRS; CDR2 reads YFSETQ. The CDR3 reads CASSPGPLNGELFF. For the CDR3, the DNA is TGCGCCAGCAGCCCGGGACCCCTCAACGGGGAGCTGTTTTTT.

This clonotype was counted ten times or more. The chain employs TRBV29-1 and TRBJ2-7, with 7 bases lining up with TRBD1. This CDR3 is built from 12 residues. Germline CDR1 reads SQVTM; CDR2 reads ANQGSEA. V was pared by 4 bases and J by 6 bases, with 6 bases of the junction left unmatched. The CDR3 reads CSVGVRGSEQYF. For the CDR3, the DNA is TGCAGCGTTGGGGTCAGGGGGTCCGAGCAGTACTTC.

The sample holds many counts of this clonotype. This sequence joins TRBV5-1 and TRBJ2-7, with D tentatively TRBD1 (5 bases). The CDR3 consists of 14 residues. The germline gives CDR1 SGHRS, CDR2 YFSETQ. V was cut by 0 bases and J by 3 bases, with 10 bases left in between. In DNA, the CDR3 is TGCGCCAGCAGCTTGGAGGGGATGGGCTACGAGCAGTACTTC. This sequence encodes CASSLEGMGYEQYF.

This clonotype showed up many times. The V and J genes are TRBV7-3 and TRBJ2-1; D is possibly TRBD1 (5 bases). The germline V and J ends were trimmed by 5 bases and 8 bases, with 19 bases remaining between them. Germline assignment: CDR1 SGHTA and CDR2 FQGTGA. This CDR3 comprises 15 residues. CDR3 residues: CASSPTRVNTDEQFF. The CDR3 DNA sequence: TGTGCCAGCAGCCCGACCAGGGTGAACACCGATGAGCAGTTCTTC.

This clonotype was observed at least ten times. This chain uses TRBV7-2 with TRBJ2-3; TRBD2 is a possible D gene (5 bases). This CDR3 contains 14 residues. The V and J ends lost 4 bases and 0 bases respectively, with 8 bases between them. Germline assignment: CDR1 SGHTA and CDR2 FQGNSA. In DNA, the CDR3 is TGTGCCAGCAGCTCCGGGATCAGCACAGATACGCAGTATTTT. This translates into CASSSGISTDTQYF.

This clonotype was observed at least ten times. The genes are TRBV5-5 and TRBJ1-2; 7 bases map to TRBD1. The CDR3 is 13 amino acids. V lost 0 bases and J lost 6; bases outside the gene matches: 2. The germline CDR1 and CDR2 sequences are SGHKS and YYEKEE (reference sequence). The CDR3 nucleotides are TGTGCCAGCAGCTTGGACAGGGGTGATGGCTACACCTTC. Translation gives CASSLDRGDGYTF.

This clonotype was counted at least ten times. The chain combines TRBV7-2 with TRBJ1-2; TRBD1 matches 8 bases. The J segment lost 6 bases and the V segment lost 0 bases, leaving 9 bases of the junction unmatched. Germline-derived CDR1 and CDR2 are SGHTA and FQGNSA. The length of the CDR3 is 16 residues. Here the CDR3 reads CASSLALITRGHGYTF. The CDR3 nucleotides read TGTGCCAGCAGCTTAGCCCTCATAACCAGGGGGCATGGCTACACCTTC.

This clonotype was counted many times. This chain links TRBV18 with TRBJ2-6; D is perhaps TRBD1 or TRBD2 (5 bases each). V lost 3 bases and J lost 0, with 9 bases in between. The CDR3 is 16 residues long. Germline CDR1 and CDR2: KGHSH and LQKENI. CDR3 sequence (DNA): TGTGCCAGCTCACCGCGTGGGGGCTCTGGGGCCAACGTCCTGACTTTC. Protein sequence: CASSPRGGSGANVLTF.

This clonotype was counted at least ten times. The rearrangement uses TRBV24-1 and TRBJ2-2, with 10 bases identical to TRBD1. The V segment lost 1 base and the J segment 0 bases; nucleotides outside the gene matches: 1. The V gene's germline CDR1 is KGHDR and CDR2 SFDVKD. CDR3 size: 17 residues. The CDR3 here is CATSDLGTGANTGELFF. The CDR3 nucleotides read TGTGCCACCAGTGATTTAGGGACAGGGGCGAACACCGGGGAGCTGTTTTTT.

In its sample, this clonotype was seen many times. The CDR3 coding sequence is TGCGCCAGCAGCTCTCAGCGGGGGGGTTCGAATGAGCAGTTCTTC. Residues: CASSSQRGGSNEQFF. The V call is TRBV5-1, the J call TRBJ2-1; 10 nucleotides line up with TRBD2. The germline CDR1 and CDR2 sequences are SGHRS and YFSETQ. J lost 7 bases, V lost 3 bases, and 7 bases had no gene match. The CDR3 contains 15 residues.

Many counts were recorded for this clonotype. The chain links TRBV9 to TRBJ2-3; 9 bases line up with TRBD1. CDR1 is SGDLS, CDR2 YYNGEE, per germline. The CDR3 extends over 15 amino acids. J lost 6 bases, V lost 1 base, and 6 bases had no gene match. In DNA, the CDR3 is TGTGCCAGCAGCGTACGGACAGGGGTAGTTGATACGCAGTATTTT. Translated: CASSVRTGVVDTQYF.

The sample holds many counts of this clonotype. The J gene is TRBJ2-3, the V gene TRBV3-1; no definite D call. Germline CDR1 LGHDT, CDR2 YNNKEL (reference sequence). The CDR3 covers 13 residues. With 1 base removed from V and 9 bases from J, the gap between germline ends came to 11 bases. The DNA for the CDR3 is TGTGCCAGCAGCCAAGGATGGGATACCACGCAGTATTTT. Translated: CASSQGWDTTQYF.

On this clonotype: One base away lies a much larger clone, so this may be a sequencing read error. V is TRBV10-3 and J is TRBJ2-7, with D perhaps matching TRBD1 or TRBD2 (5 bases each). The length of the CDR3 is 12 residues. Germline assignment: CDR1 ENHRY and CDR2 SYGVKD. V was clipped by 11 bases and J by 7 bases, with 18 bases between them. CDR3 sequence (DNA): TGTGCCGGGGGACGGGACCTCAAAGAGCAGTACTTC. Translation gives CAGGRDLKEQYF.

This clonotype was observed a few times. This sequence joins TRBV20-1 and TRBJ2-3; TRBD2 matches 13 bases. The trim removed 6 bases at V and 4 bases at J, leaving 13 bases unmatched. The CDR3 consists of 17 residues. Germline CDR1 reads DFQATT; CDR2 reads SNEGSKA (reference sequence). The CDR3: CSAKRGTSGEIPDTQYF. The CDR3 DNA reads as TGCAGTGCAAAGAGGGGGACTAGCGGGGAAATTCCAGATACGCAGTATTTT.

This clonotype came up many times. CDR3 residues: CSAAPRGGGTEAFF. CDR3 DNA sequence: TGCAGTGCTGCCCCTAGGGGGGGGGGCACTGAAGCTTTCTTT. The chain employs TRBV20-1 and TRBJ1-1; TRBD1 might be the D (6 bases). CDR1 is DFQATT, CDR2 SNEGSKA, per germline (reference sequence). The V gene lost 5 bases and the J gene lost 4 bases, with 17 bases spanning the gap. CDR3 length equals 14 residues.

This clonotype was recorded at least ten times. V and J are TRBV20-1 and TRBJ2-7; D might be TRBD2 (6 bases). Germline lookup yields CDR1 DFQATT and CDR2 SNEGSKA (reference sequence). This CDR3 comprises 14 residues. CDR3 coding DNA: TGCAGCGTCCGCCCCCCGTCGGGGGCCTACGAGCAGTACTTC. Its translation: CSVRPPSGAYEQYF.

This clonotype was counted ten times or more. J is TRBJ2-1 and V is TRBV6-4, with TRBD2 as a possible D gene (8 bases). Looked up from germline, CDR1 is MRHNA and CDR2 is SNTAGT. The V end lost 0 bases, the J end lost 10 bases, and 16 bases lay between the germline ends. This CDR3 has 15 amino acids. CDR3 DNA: TGTGCCAGCAGTGACTCAGGGGGCGGGGGGCCCGAGCAGTTCTTC. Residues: CASSDSGGGGPEQFF.